This is a list of T cell receptor beta chains from one sample in a study of OX40 agonist ivuxolimab in advanced cancers. Profiled with immunoSEQ multiplex PCR; TCRdb holds only in-frame clones, not every one. The table lists some 100,000 clones, around 80% of them singletons. The sequencing used CD4+ or CD8+ T cells sorted from blood, collected in a trial of the OX40 agonist ivuxolimab. The receptors were gathered from an adult with an advanced solid tumor such as melanoma, head and neck, liver or kidney cancer. Both conserved end residues are part of each CDR3. D genes are given only for firm matches. Clone size is shown for a subset of rows, as once, few, many or a class of expanded clone.

>TRBJ2-2|-|TRBV28|-
CASSLGGGTGELFF
TGTGCCAGCAGTTTAGGGGGTGGCACCGGGGAGCTGTTTTTT
>TRBJ1-4|-|TRBV5-1|-
CASNSGEGEKLFF
TGCGCCAGCAACTCAGGGGAGGGGGAAAAACTGTTTTTT
>TRBJ2-5|-|TRBV4-2|-
CASSQGGERQETQYF
TGTGCCAGCAGCCAAGGGGGTGAGAGACAAGAGACCCAGTACTTC
>TRBJ2-5|TRBD2|TRBV4-1|-
CASSQYPAGEPKETQYF
TGCGCCAGCAGCCAGTACCCAGCGGGGGAACCAAAAGAGACCCAGTACTTC
>TRBJ2-2|TRBD1|TRBV29-1|-
CSVTVPGQASTGELFF
TGCAGCGTGACGGTACCGGGACAGGCGAGCACCGGGGAGCTGTTTTTT
>TRBJ1-2|-|TRBV5-6|-
CASSLYQWASAANYGYTF
TGTGCCAGCAGCTTGTATCAGTGGGCCAGCGCAGCTAACTATGGCTACACCTTC
>TRBJ1-4|-|TRBV5-1|few
CASSLEGGGNEKLFF
TGCGCCAGCAGCTTGGAGGGGGGTGGTAATGAAAAACTGTTTTTT
>TRBJ1-4|-|TRBV21-1|-
CASSNSSGFNEKLFF
TGTGCCAGCAGCAATTCGTCTGGGTTTAATGAAAAACTGTTTTTT
>TRBJ1-2|-|TRBV5-8|-
CASSLALGNYGYTF
TGTGCCAGCAGCTTGGCCTTGGGCAACTATGGCTACACCTTC
>TRBJ1-3|-|TRBV19|-
CASSIRTSSGNTIYF
TGTGCCAGTAGTATTCGCACCAGCTCTGGAAACACCATATATTTT
>TRBJ2-3|-|TRBV6-5|-
CASSRGKSTDTQYF
TGTGCCAGCAGTCGGGGTAAGAGCACAGATACGCAGTATTTT
>TRBJ1-2|TRBD1|TRBV5-4|-
CASSFGTGNYGYTF
TGTGCCAGCAGCTTTGGGACAGGGAACTATGGCTACACCTTC
>TRBJ2-1|-|TRBV19|-
CASSSRATGQFF
TGTGCCAGTAGTTCCCGGGCTACTGGACAGTTCTTC
>TRBJ1-1|-|TRBV7-6|-
CASSVRANTEAFF
TGTGCCAGCAGCGTCAGAGCGAACACTGAAGCTTTCTTT
>TRBJ2-2|-|TRBV7-2|-
CASSDDTNTGELFF
TGTGCCAGCAGCGACGACACGAACACCGGGGAGCTGTTTTTT
>TRBJ1-1|-|TRBV29-1|-
CSVVDRLDTEAFF
TGCAGCGTTGTTGACAGGCTAGACACTGAAGCTTTCTTT
>TRBJ1-4|TRBD1|TRBV18|-
CASSLQMAGGESTNEKLFF
TGTGCCAGCTCACTGCAAATGGCAGGGGGTGAATCAACTAATGAAAAACTGTTTTTT
>TRBJ1-3|-|TRBV5-1|-
CASSLGSSSGNTIYF
TGCGCCAGCAGCTTGGGCAGTTCCTCTGGAAACACCATATATTTT
>TRBJ2-2|TRBD2|TRBV5-1|-
CASSLEGLAGDINTGELFF
TGCGCCAGCAGCCTGGAGGGACTAGCGGGGGATATTAACACCGGGGAGCTGTTTTTT
>TRBJ1-5|-|TRBV2|few
CASSGRGGHQPQHF
TGTGCCAGCAGTGGCAGAGGGGGACATCAGCCCCAGCATTTT
>TRBJ2-5|-|TRBV11-2|-
CASSSVGETQYF
TGTGCCAGCAGTTCAGTCGGGGAGACCCAGTACTTC
>TRBJ1-4|-|TRBV18|-
CASSPGEGEKLFF
TGTGCCAGCTCACCAGGGGAGGGTGAAAAACTGTTTTTT
>TRBJ2-7|TRBD1|TRBV30|-
CAWSTMRVRTGNNEQYF
TGTGCCTGGAGTACAATGAGGGTCCGGACAGGGAATAACGAGCAGTACTTC
>TRBJ1-1|-|TRBV28|few
CASSFQGMNTEAFF
TGTGCCAGCAGTTTTCAGGGGATGAACACTGAAGCTTTCTTT
>TRBJ1-1|-|TRBV27|-
CASRGRLWTEAFF
TGTGCCAGCAGGGGGCGCTTGTGGACTGAAGCTTTCTTT
>TRBJ1-2|-|TRBV11-2|-
CASSAWGDGYTF
TGTGCCAGCAGCGCATGGGGGGATGGCTACACCTTC
>TRBJ1-3|-|TRBV29-1|-
CSVDGGNTIYF
TGCAGCGTTGATGGAGGAAACACCATATATTTT
>TRBJ2-1|TRBD1|TRBV7-6|-
CASSLPGRGRRNEQFF
TGTGCCAGCAGCCTTCCAGGAAGGGGGCGCAGGAATGAGCAGTTCTTC
>TRBJ2-3|-|TRBV9|-
CASSLQSGTDTQYF
TGTGCCAGCAGCCTACAATCGGGCACAGATACGCAGTATTTT
>TRBJ2-7|TRBD1|TRBV5-6|-
CASGYPGQGTYEQYF
TGTGCCAGCGGTTACCCGGGACAGGGGACCTACGAGCAGTACTTC
>TRBJ1-3|-|TRBV19|-
CATDPGYGSGNTIYF
TGTGCCACCGACCCCGGATACGGCTCTGGAAACACCATATATTTT
>TRBJ2-2|-|TRBV27|-
CASSLLATGELFF
TGTGCCAGCAGTTTATTGGCCACCGGGGAGCTGTTTTTT
>TRBJ2-5|-|TRBV10-3|-
CAISRDSTGTQYF
TGTGCCATCAGTAGGGACTCCACAGGGACCCAGTACTTC
>TRBJ1-6|-|TRBV5-6|-
CASSTRRSGWGGGSPLHF
TGTGCCAGCAGCACGCGGAGGTCGGGGTGGGGGGGCGGATCACCCCTCCACTTT
>TRBJ2-7|TRBD1|TRBV7-7|-
CASSAQGAGEQYF
TGTGCCAGCAGCGCACAGGGGGCGGGAGAGCAGTACTTC
>TRBJ2-5|-|TRBV10-3|once
CAISSTSQETQYF
TGTGCCATCAGTTCGACTAGCCAAGAGACCCAGTACTTC
>TRBJ1-5|TRBD1|TRBV15|-
CATRASGQPSNQPQHF
TGTGCCACCAGAGCCTCGGGACAGCCTAGCAATCAGCCCCAGCATTTT
>TRBJ2-7|TRBD2|TRBV6-1|-
CASSEGGGGRPYEQYF
TGTGCCAGCAGTGAGGGGGGGGGAGGGAGGCCCTACGAGCAGTACTTC
>TRBJ1-1|TRBD1|TRBV28|-
CASSLARGRGPRYTEAFF
TGTGCCAGCAGTTTGGCGCGGGGCAGGGGGCCGAGATACACTGAAGCTTTCTTT
>TRBJ2-1|-|TRBV10-3|-
CAISAGLSEREQFF
TGTGCCATCAGTGCCGGATTATCGGAAAGGGAGCAGTTCTTC
>TRBJ2-3|-|TRBV10-3|few
CAISEGSGADTQYF
TGTGCCATCAGTGAAGGATCGGGAGCAGATACGCAGTATTTT
>TRBJ2-1|TRBD2|TRBV5-1|-
CASSPLAGAGYNEQFF
TGCGCCAGCAGCCCATTAGCGGGGGCCGGATACAATGAGCAGTTCTTC
>TRBJ1-2|-|TRBV5-8|-
CASTTTGANYGYTF
TGTGCCAGCACCACGACAGGTGCTAACTATGGCTACACCTTC
>TRBJ2-1|TRBD1|TRBV19|-
CASSIPGGFFNNEQFF
TGTGCCAGTAGTATACCAGGGGGCTTCTTTAACAATGAGCAGTTCTTC
>TRBJ2-1|TRBD2|TRBV4-2|-
CASSQAGTSGGAYNEQFF
TGTGCCAGCAGCCAGGCCGGGACTAGCGGGGGGGCCTACAATGAGCAGTTCTTC
>TRBJ2-1|TRBD1|TRBV18|-
CASSRDREFF
TGTGCCAGCTCCCGGGACAGGGAGTTCTTC
>TRBJ2-2|TRBD2|TRBV11-1|-
CASSSGLAGGRTGELFF
TGTGCCAGCAGCTCCGGACTAGCGGGGGGCAGGACCGGGGAGCTGTTTTTT
>TRBJ1-5|-|TRBV19|-
CASDPGQLLNQPQHF
TGTGCCAGTGACCCTGGACAGCTCCTAAATCAGCCCCAGCATTTT
>TRBJ2-7|-|TRBV18|-
CASSPPSSYEQYF
TGTGCCAGCTCACCCCCAAGCTCCTACGAGCAGTACTTC
>TRBJ1-1|TRBD1|TRBV7-2|-
CASSLRQGAFF
TGTGCCAGCAGCCTGCGACAGGGGGCTTTCTTT
>TRBJ1-1|-|TRBV11-2|once
CASSLRLTGNTEAFF
TGTGCCAGCAGCTTACGTCTGACGGGAAACACTGAAGCTTTCTTT
>TRBJ1-2|TRBD1|TRBV7-9|-
CASGWAGGVQINYGYTF
TGTGCCAGCGGTTGGGCAGGGGGCGTTCAAATTAACTATGGCTACACCTTC
>TRBJ2-6|-|TRBV27|-
CASTRVSGANVLTF
TGTGCCAGCACTCGGGTCTCTGGGGCCAACGTCCTGACTTTC
>TRBJ2-2|-|TRBV6-5|-
CASSSLVKLNTGELFF
TGTGCCAGCAGTTCCCTTGTAAAATTAAACACCGGGGAGCTGTTTTTT